The 20 T cell receptor beta chains in this list originate from one sample, sequenced in a study of T cell responses to AZD1222 COVID-19 vaccine. Profiled with immunoSEQ multiplex PCR; TCRdb holds only in-frame clones, not every one. The sample records about 120,000 clones, more than 85% being singletons. Here the sequenced sample was peripheral blood, taken on day 0 of AZD1222 vaccination. Receptors originate from an adult in good health.

The V call is TRBV15, the J call TRBJ1-5; TRBD1 aligns across 8 bases. J was trimmed by 4 bases and V by 0 bases; bases with no gene match: 5. Germline CDR1 reads LNHNV; CDR2 reads YYDKDF (reference sequence). The CDR3 is made up of 16 amino acids. This CDR3 reads CATSRDQQGGNQPQHF. CDR3 coding DNA: TGTGCCACCAGCAGAGATCAACAGGGGGGGAATCAGCCCCAGCATTTT.

The J gene is TRBJ2-7, the V gene TRBV20-1; 7 nucleotides align to TRBD1. This CDR3 is 14 amino acids long. Germline CDR1 reads DFQATT; CDR2 reads SNEGSKA (reference sequence). Unmatched junction bases numbered 8, after V lost 3 bases and J lost 3 bases. The CDR3 DNA reads as TGCAGTGCTAGTAGACAGGGCCAAATCTACGAGCAGTACTTC. It encodes CSASRQGQIYEQYF.

The chain joins TRBV27 to TRBJ2-7, with 10 nucleotides matching TRBD1. CDR1 and CDR2 from the germline V gene are MNHEY and SMNVEV (reference sequence). The CDR3 extends over 14 amino acids. V dropped 6 bases and J dropped 2; count of bases not matched to a gene: 4. This CDR3 is CASRRDRGPYEQYF. The DNA for the CDR3 is TGTGCCAGCAGACGGGACAGGGGACCCTACGAGCAGTACTTC.

The rearrangement links TRBV6-5 to TRBJ1-5, with unresolved D. Germline CDR1 MNHEY, CDR2 SVGAGI. Trimming took off 6 bases at V and 2 bases at J, with 8 bases between the two ends. The CDR3 has 13 amino acids. CDR3 DNA: TGTGCCAGCAGAAACACCGGCAATCAGCCCCAGCATTTT. Protein product: CASRNTGNQPQHF.

The chain joins TRBV29-1 to TRBJ1-2; TRBD1 matches 8 bases. CDR3 length equals 14 residues. J was trimmed by 4 bases and V by 6 bases; bases with no gene match: 10. Looked up from germline, CDR1 is SQVTM and CDR2 is ANQGSEA. CDR3 nucleotide sequence: TGCAGCGTAGTGAAACAGGGGGTCGGCTATGGCTACACCTTC. Its protein product is CSVVKQGVGYGYTF.

This clone has just one count. The chain couples TRBV7-2 to TRBJ2-5; 11 nucleotides align to TRBD2. Germline V gene sequence: CDR1 SGHTA, CDR2 FQGNSA. Trimming at V came to 3 bases and at J to 5 bases, leaving 11 bases not matched to a gene. CDR3 length: 17 residues. For the CDR3, the DNA is TGTGCCAGCAGCTTGTCACCTAGCGGGGGGTCCGGGGAGACCCAGTACTTC. Its translation: CASSLSPSGGSGETQYF.

The chain combines TRBV12-3 or TRBV12-4 with TRBJ2-5; 11 bases line up with TRBD1. The CDR3 is made up of 13 amino acids. V lost 11 bases and J lost 4; bases outside the gene matches: 6. DNA for the CDR3: TGTGCCTCGGACAGGGGGCTAGGAGAGACCCAGTACTTC. It encodes CASDRGLGETQYF.

The rearrangement links TRBV4-3 to TRBJ1-3; a weak D match, TRBD1 (5 bases). Germline CDR1 and CDR2: LGHNA and YSLEER. Trimming left V 5 bases short and J 6 bases short, with 14 bases between. This CDR3 is 14 amino acids long. CDR3 bases: TGCGCCAGCAGCAACCCCGGCAGGGAAAACACCATATATTTT. It translates to CASSNPGRENTIYF.

V is TRBV6-6 and J is TRBJ2-7, with 9 bases that match TRBD2. After removal of 6 bases from V and 2 bases from J, the junction contained 8 bases not matched to a gene. The germline V gene has CDR1 MNHNY and CDR2 SVGAGI (reference sequence). CDR3 size: 15 residues. The CDR3: CASSLMAGGPYEQYF. The DNA for the CDR3 is TGTGCCAGCAGCCTCATGGCGGGAGGGCCCTACGAGCAGTACTTC.

The rearrangement uses TRBV2 and TRBJ2-7, with D possibly being TRBD1 or TRBD2 (7 bases each). The germline CDR1 and CDR2 sequences are SNHLY and FYNNEI. The CDR3 spans 17 residues. The V end lost 0 bases, the J end lost 1 base, and 16 bases lay between the germline ends. This chain's CDR3 is CASSEARGTVISYEQYF. For the CDR3, the DNA is TGTGCCAGCAGTGAAGCGCGGGGGACAGTAATATCCTACGAGCAGTACTTC.

The rearrangement joins TRBV7-9 to TRBJ2-1; D is perhaps TRBD1 or TRBD2 (5 bases each). The germline CDR1 and CDR2 sequences are SEHNR and FQNEAQ (reference sequence). The CDR3 consists of 14 residues. Trimming removed 1 base from V and 7 bases from J, with 11 bases in between. CDR3 coding DNA: TGTGCCAGCAGCTTAGGAGGGGTTGGGAATGAGCAGTTCTTC. This encodes CASSLGGVGNEQFF.

The V gene is TRBV10-3, the J gene TRBJ2-1; D might be TRBD1 (5 bases). V was cut by 6 bases and J by 7 bases, with 13 bases left in between. Germline assignment: CDR1 ENHRY and CDR2 SYGVKD. This CDR3 region has 13 residues. The CDR3: CAISDGRENEQFF. CDR3 sequence (DNA): TGTGCCATCAGCGACGGCAGGGAAAATGAGCAGTTCTTC.

The rearrangement uses TRBV30 and TRBJ1-2, with D possibly TRBD1 on 6 matching bases. The CDR3 extends over 14 amino acids. Germline CDR1 GTSNPN, CDR2 SVGIG (reference sequence). Between the trimmed V and J ends, which lost 0 bases and 8 bases, there was a span of 16 bases. The CDR3 loop is CAWSVVQGFEGYTF. In nucleotides, the CDR3 is TGTGCCTGGAGTGTTGTTCAGGGGTTCGAAGGCTACACCTTC.

Sample share makes this clone medium-sized. J is TRBJ2-2 and V is TRBV5-4; D possibly uses TRBD1 or TRBD2 (5 bases each). V was shortened by 2 bases and J by 2 bases, with 7 bases between the two germline ends. The V gene's germline CDR1 is SGHNT and CDR2 YYREEE (reference sequence). The CDR3 has 14 amino acids. In DNA form, the CDR3 reads TGTGCCAGCAGCTTTGGGGGTAACACCGGGGAGCTGTTTTTT. Amino acids: CASSFGGNTGELFF. The whole variable domain, filled in from reference TRBV5-4 and TRBJ2-2, reads ETGVTQSPTHLIKTRGQQVTLRCSSQSGHNTVSWYQQALGQGPQFIFQYYREEENGRGNFPPRFSGLQFPNYSSELNVNALELDDSALYLCASSFGGNTGELFFGEGSRLTVL.

The genes are TRBV5-4 and TRBJ1-5; perhaps TRBD1 as D (6 bases). Germline V gives CDR1 SGHNT, CDR2 YYREEE (reference sequence). The CDR3 has 14 residues. The V end lost 4 bases, the J end lost 4 bases, and 12 bases lay between the germline ends. The CDR3 loop reads CASSADRWNQPQHF. The DNA of the CDR3 is TGTGCCAGCAGCGCGGACAGATGGAATCAGCCCCAGCATTTT.

V gene TRBV2 combines with J gene TRBJ2-1, with D perhaps matching TRBD1 (5 bases). CDR1 and CDR2 (germline): SNHLY, FYNNEI. The CDR3 is 12 residues long. The V end lost 6 bases, the J end lost 3 bases, and 6 bases lay between the germline ends. The CDR3 bases are TGTGCCAGCAGAGGGGACTACAATGAGCAGTTCTTC. Translation gives CASRGDYNEQFF.

V gene TRBV27 combines with J gene TRBJ1-2; 7 positions match TRBD1. The CDR3 extends over 13 amino acids. CDR1 and CDR2 from the germline V gene are MNHEY and SMNVEV (reference sequence). J was trimmed by 0 bases and V by 7 bases; bases with no gene match: 2. The CDR3 region has the DNA TGTGCCAGCACCACAGGGGCTAACTATGGCTACACCTTC. This gives the protein CASTTGANYGYTF.

The chain employs TRBV30 and TRBJ1-3; D gene ambiguous. This CDR3 contains 12 residues. The ends were cut back, 3 bases at V and 0 bases at J, with 3 bases in the middle. The germline CDR1 and CDR2 sequences are GTSNPN and SVGIG (reference sequence). The CDR3: CAWRNSGNTIYF. CDR3 sequence (DNA): TGTGCCTGGAGAAACTCTGGAAACACCATATATTTT.

The rearrangement uses TRBV9 and TRBJ1-2; D is unresolved. From germline, CDR1 is SGDLS and CDR2 YYNGEE. V gave up 0 bases and J gave up 8 bases, with 11 bases separating them. The CDR3 length is 13 residues. The CDR3 DNA is TGTGCCAGCAGCGTAGACGTCCTGGGGGGCTACACCTTC. Translation gives CASSVDVLGGYTF.

This sequence joins TRBV18 and TRBJ1-1, with a tentative D call TRBD1 (5 bases). Germline V CDR1 and CDR2: KGHSH, LQKENI. The CDR3 totals 17 residues. Trimming removed 6 bases at V and 1 base at J, with 21 bases between. Here the CDR3 DNA reads TGTGCCAGCTCGCAGCTTGGAGGGGAAATCGGGAACACTGAAGCTTTCTTT. This codes for CASSQLGGEIGNTEAFF.